This T cell receptor (beta chain) appears in the sequencing data of a study of T cell responses to AZD1222 COVID-19 vaccine. The table came from immunoSEQ multiplex PCR; TCRdb's copy has only in-frame clones and leaves some out. The data contain around 100,000 clones, about nine tenths of them singletons. Unmatched junction bases numbered 2, after V lost 2 bases and J lost 2 bases. This CDR3 region has 14 residues. Germline V lookup: CDR1 MNHNS, CDR2 SASEGT. About this clone itself: Its specificity is not known.

Study-wide results and caveats: Spike-specific TCR breadth and depth were elevated following two AZD1222 doses.

The sample here was peripheral blood, taken on day 0 of AZD1222 vaccination. The chain employs TRBV6-1 and TRBJ1-1; 7 nucleotides match TRBD1. This TCR derives from an adult in good health. The CDR3 nucleotides read TGTGCCAGCAGTGAAAAGGGGGCTAACACTGAAGCTTTCTTT. Amino acid sequence: CASSEKGANTEAFF.